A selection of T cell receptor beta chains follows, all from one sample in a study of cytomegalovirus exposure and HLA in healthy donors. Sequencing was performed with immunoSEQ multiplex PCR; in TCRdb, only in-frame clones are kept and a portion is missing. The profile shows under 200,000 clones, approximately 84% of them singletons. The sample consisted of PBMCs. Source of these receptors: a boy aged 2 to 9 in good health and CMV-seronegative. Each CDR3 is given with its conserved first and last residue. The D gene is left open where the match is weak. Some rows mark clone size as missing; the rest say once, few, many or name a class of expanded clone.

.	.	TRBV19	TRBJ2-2	TGTGCCAGTAGTGGCGGGGTTGACACCGGGGAGCTGTTTTTT	CASSGGVDTGELFF
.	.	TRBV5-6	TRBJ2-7	TGTGCCAGCAGCAAGTACCGGGATCCTACCTACGAGCAGTACTTC	CASSKYRDPTYEQYF
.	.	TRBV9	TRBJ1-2	TGTGCCAGCAGCGAGGACAGAAACTATGGCTACACCTTC	CASSEDRNYGYTF
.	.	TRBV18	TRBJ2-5	TGTGCCAGCTCACCACTCCGGGAGACCCAGTACTTC	CASSPLRETQYF
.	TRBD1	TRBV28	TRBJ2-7	TGTGCCAGCAACACACTCGGGACAGGGGTAGCCGAGCAGTACTTC	CASNTLGTGVAEQYF
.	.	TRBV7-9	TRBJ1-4	TGTGCCAGCAGCTTCCCCGGGATAAATGAAAAACTGTTTTTT	CASSFPGINEKLFF
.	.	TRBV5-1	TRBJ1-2	TGCGCCAGCAGACGCCAGGGGCGTGACTATGGCTACACCTTC	CASRRQGRDYGYTF
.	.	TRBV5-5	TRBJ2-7	TGTGCCAGCAGCTTGGTGCAGGGATCCTACGAGCAGTACTTC	CASSLVQGSYEQYF
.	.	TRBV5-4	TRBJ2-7	TGTGCCAGCAGCTTGGGGAGGGGCGGTTCCGAGCAGTACTTC	CASSLGRGGSEQYF
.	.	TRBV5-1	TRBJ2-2	TGCGCCAGCGGAGAGCTCACCGGCGCCGGGGAGCTGTTTTTT	CASGELTGAGELFF
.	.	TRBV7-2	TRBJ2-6	TGTGCCAGCAGCTTAGAGGCGGCTGGGGCCAACGTCCTGACTTTC	CASSLEAAGANVLTF
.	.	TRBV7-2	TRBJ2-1	TGTGCCAGCAGCTTAATGACGGGAGTTGAGCAGTTCTTC	CASSLMTGVEQFF
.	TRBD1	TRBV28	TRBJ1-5	TGTGCCAGCAGTCAAGCAGGGGGCCCCGTGTGGAATCAGCCCCAGCATTTT	CASSQAGGPVWNQPQHF
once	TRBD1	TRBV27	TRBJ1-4	TGTGCCAGCAGTCCAGGGTGGGACAGGGGGTTTATGAAAGAACTGTTTTTT	CASSPGWDRGFMKELFF
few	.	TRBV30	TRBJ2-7	TGTGCCTGGAGTGCTCCTCGTACAGAGCTACCCTACGAGCAGTACTTC	CAWSAPRTELPYEQYF
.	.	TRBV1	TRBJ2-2	TGCACCAGCAGCCACCCGGGACTAGCGGGAGACCCGAACCCCGGGGAGCTGTTTTTT	CTSSHPGLAGDPNPGELFF
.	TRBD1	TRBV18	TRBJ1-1	TGTGCCAGCTCACTAAGAACCGGGACAGGGACGTACATGAACACTGAAGCTTTCTTT	CASSLRTGTGTYMNTEAFF
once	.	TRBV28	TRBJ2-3	TGTGCCAGCAGCCGAGATACGCAGTATTTT	CASSRDTQYF
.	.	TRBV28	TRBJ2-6	TGTGCCAGCAGTTTATCTTCGACAGGAGCCGCCTCTGGGGCCAACGTCCTGACTTTC	CASSLSSTGAASGANVLTF
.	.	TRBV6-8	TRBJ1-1	TGTGCCAGCAGTTTAGTGAACACTGAAGCTTTCTTT	CASSLVNTEAFF
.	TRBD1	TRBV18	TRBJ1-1	TGTGCCAGCTCACCGCTCTCCGGACAGGGCACTGAAGCTTTCTTT	CASSPLSGQGTEAFF
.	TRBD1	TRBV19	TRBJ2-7	TGTGCCAGTAGTATCGGGACAGTTCTTTACGAGCAGTACTTC	CASSIGTVLYEQYF
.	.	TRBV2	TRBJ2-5	TGTGCCAGCGCCCGGGAGAAGGCCCAGTACTTC	CASAREKAQYF
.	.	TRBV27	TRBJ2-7	TGTGCCAGCAGTTTAGCGGGGGCTTCGTCCTACGAGCAGTACTTC	CASSLAGASSYEQYF
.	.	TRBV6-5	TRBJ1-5	TGTGCCAGCAGTTTTTTGGGAGTCAGCAATCAGCCCCAGCATTTT	CASSFLGVSNQPQHF
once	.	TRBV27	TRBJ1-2	TGTGCCAGCGGACCGGTCTCGACAGATTCTAACTATGGCTACACCTTC	CASGPVSTDSNYGYTF
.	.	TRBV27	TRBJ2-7	TGTGCCAGCAGTTTAAACCGGAGGGCCTACGAGCAGTACTTC	CASSLNRRAYEQYF
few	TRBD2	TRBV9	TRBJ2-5	TGTGCCAGCAGCACAGTGACTAGCGGATCATTGGAGACCCAGTACTTC	CASSTVTSGSLETQYF
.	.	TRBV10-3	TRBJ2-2	TGTGCCAACACGGAGGGACTCCACACCGGGGAGCTGTTTTTT	CANTEGLHTGELFF
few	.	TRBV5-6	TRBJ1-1	TGTGCCAGCAGCTTATGGGGGGGCGGCACTGAAGCTTTCTTT	CASSLWGGGTEAFF
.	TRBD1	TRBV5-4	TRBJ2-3	TGTGCCAGCAGCTCACCACGACAGGGAGATAGCACAGATACGCAGTATTTT	CASSSPRQGDSTDTQYF
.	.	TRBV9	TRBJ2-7	TGTGCCAGCAGCGTAGAGGCGGAACGGGACGAGCAGTACTTC	CASSVEAERDEQYF
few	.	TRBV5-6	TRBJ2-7	TGTGCCAGCAGCTTGGCCGGGGTCGACGAGCAGTACTTC	CASSLAGVDEQYF
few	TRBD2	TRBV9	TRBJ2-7	TGTGCCAGCAGCGCAACTAGCGGAAGAAGTTACGAGCAGTACTTC	CASSATSGRSYEQYF
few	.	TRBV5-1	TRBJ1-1	TGCGCCAGCAGCTTGGGCACTCAGGGGATCAACACTGAAGCTTTCTTT	CASSLGTQGINTEAFF
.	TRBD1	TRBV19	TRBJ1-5	TGTGCCAGTACCTTCGACAGGGGCGGCAAAACAAACCAATATCAGCCCCAGCATTTT	CASTFDRGGKTNQYQPQHF
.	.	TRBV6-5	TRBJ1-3	TGTGCCAGCAGTTCCAGGGTCGGTTGGAGTGGAAACACCATATATTTT	CASSSRVGWSGNTIYF
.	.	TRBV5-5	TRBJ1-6	TGTGCCAGCAGCTTGTGGGCCAATTCACCCCTCCACTTT	CASSLWANSPLHF
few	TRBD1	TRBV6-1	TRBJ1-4	TGTGCCAGCAGTGGGGACAGGGAGGGGGAAAAACTGTTTTTT	CASSGDREGEKLFF
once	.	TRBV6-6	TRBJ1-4	TGTGCCAGCAGCATCCGGGACATGGCTAATGAAAAACTGTTTTTT	CASSIRDMANEKLFF
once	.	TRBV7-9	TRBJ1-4	TGTGCCAGCAGCTTAACCAGGCTTAAAAATGAAAAACTGTTTTTT	CASSLTRLKNEKLFF
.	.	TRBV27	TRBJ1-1	TGTGCCAGCTTTCCAATCGCGTTGAACACTGAAGCTTTCTTT	CASFPIALNTEAFF
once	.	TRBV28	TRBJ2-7	TGTGCCAGCAGTTTAGGGCTGGCCGGCTACGAGCAGTACTTC	CASSLGLAGYEQYF
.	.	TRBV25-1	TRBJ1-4	TGTGCCAGCAGTGAATGGGAGGGTAATGAAAAACTGTTTTTT	CASSEWEGNEKLFF
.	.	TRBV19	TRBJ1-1	TGTGCCAGTAGTATCAAAGGGGTCACTGAAGCTTTCTTT	CASSIKGVTEAFF
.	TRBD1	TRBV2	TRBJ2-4	TGTGCCAGCAGCGGCGATCCCGGGACAGCGGCCAAAAACATTCAGTACTTC	CASSGDPGTAAKNIQYF
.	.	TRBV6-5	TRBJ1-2	TGTGCCAGCAGTAGGAGCAGTGTGGGCTATGGCTACACCTTC	CASSRSSVGYGYTF
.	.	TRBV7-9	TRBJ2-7	TGTGCCAGCAGCTTTGCGGGCCTGGAATACGAGCAGTACTTC	CASSFAGLEYEQYF
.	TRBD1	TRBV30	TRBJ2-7	TGTGCCTGGACCCGGGACAGGTTCATACTTAGGGGAGATTACGAGCAGTACTTC	CAWTRDRFILRGDYEQYF
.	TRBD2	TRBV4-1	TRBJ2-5	TGCGCCAGCAGCCAAGATCCCCCATTTAGCGGGAGAGCAGAGACCCAGTACTTC	CASSQDPPFSGRAETQYF
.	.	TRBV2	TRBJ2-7	TGTGCCAGCAGCCTAACAGGGGAGCAGTACTTC	CASSLTGEQYF
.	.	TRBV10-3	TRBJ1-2	TGTGCCATCAGTGTAACCCTCAAAGCAGGGAACTATGGCTACACCTTC	CAISVTLKAGNYGYTF
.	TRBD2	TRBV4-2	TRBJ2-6	TGTGCCAGCAGCCAAGTACTAGCGGGAGGGCCTGGGGCCAACGTCCTGACTTTC	CASSQVLAGGPGANVLTF